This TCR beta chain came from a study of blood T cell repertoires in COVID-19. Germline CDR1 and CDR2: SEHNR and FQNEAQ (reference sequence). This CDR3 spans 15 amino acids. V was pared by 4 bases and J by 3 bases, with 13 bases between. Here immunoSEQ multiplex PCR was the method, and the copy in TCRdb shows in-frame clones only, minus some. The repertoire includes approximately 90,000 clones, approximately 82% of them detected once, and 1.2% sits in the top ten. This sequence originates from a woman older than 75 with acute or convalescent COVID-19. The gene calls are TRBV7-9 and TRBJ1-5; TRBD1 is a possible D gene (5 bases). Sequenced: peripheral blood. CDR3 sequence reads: CASSSGTGTNQPQHF. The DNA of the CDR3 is TGTGCCAGCAGCTCGGGTACAGGTACCAATCAGCCCCAGCATTTT.